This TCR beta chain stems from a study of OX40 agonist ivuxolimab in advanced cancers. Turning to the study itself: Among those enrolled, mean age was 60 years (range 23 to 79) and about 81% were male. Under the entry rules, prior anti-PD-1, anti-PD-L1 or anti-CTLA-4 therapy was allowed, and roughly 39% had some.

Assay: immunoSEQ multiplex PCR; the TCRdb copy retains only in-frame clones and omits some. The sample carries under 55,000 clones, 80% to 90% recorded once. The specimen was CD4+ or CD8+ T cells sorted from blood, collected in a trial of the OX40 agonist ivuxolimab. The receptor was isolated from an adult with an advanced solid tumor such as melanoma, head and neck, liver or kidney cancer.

In DNA, the CDR3 is TGTGCCAGCAGCGTGGGGACACCGTCACCGCAGTATTTT. It encodes CASSVGTPSPQYF. J is TRBJ2-3 and V is TRBV7-7, with D tentatively TRBD1 (6 bases). Trimming took 5 bases from V and 10 from J, leaving 16 bases between them. The CDR3 totals 13 residues. Germline V gene lookup returns CDR1 SSHAT and CDR2 FNYEAQ (reference sequence).